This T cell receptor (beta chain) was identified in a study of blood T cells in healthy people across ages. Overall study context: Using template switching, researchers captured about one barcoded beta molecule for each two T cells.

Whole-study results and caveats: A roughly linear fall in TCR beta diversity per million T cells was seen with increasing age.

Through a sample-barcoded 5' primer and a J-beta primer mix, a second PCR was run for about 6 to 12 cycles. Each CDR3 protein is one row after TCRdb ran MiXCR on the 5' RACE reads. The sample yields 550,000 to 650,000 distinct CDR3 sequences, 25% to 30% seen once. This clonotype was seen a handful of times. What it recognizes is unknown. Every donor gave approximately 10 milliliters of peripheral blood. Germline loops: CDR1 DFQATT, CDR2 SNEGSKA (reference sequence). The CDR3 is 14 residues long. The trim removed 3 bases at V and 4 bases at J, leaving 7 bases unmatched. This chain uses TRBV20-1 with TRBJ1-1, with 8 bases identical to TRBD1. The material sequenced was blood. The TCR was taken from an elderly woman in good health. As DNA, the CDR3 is TGCAGTGCTAGGACAGGGGTCATGGGCACTGAAGCTTTCTTT. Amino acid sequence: CSARTGVMGTEAFF.